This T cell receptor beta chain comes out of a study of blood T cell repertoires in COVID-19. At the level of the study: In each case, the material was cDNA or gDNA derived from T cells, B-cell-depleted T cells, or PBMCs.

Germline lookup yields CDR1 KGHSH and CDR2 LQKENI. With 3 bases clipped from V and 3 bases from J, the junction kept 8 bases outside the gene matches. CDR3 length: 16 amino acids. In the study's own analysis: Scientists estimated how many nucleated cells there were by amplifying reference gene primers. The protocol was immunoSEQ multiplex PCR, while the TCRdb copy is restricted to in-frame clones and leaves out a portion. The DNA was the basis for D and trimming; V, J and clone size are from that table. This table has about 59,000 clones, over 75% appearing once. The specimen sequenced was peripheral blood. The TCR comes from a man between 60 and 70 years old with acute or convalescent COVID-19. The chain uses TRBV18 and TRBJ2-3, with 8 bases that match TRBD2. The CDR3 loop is CASSPAGREGTDTQYF. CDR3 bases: TGTGCCAGCTCACCGGCCGGGAGGGAGGGAACAGATACGCAGTATTTT.